This T cell receptor (beta chain) stems from a study of cytomegalovirus exposure and HLA in healthy donors. In the study overall: Early on, a data release was issued that held approximately 78 million unique TCRs from HLA-typed donors.

After removal of 0 bases from V and 5 bases from J, the junction contained 12 bases not matched to a gene. CDR1 and CDR2 (germline): MRHNA, SNTAGT. The CDR3 loop spans 18 amino acids. PCR involved 60 Vbeta and 13 Jbeta primers. Sequencing used immunoSEQ multiplex PCR; TCRdb keeps in-frame clones, though not all of them. Recorded here are more than 45,000 clones; the top ten clones represent less than 15%. V and J are TRBV6-4 and TRBJ2-3, with 9 bases aligning to TRBD2. The TCR sequence derives from a woman younger than 45 in good health and CMV-seropositive. The sample consisted of PBMCs. DNA for the CDR3: TGTGCCAGCAGTGACTCGAGACGGGCTAGCGGGGATCAAGATACGCAGTATTTT. It codes for CASSDSRRASGDQDTQYF.